These 5 T cell receptor beta chains came from one sample sequenced in a study of T-cell memory formation after mild COVID-19. TCRdb reprocessed the 5' RACE reads with MiXCR, giving one entry per CDR3 protein. This table holds approximately 340,000 distinct CDR3 sequences, around 15% found once. Input material: PBMCs or a T cell subset sorted from them (not recorded which). The receptors stem from a man aged 18 to 30 who had mild COVID-19 (a few samples of this study predate the infection). Cell type and time point are not known.

This chain connects TRBV20-1 to TRBJ1-2, with a tentative D call TRBD1 (6 bases). The CDR3 runs 13 residues. In germline, CDR1 is DFQATT, CDR2 SNEGSKA (reference sequence). V lost 1 base and J lost 7, with 13 bases in between. The CDR3 sequence is CSARVGGAAGYTF. Here the CDR3 DNA reads TGCAGTGCTAGAGTTGGGGGGGCTGCTGGCTACACCTTC.

This clonotype came up a few times. The chain recombines TRBV18 with TRBJ2-7; D is unresolved. The CDR3 sequence is 13 residues long. Trimming removed 3 bases at V and 7 bases at J, with 13 bases between. Germline lookup yields CDR1 KGHSH and CDR2 LQKENI. CDR3 DNA: TGTGCCAGCTCACCCGACTTCACGAGGGAGCAGTACGTC. It encodes CASSPDFTREQYV.

In this sample, this clonotype turned up many times. The rearrangement uses TRBV6-1 and TRBJ2-1, with TRBD1 identical over 9 bases. The ends lost 7 bases at V and 10 bases at J; junction bases unmatched: 17. Germline assignment: CDR1 MNHNS and CDR2 SASEGT. CDR3 length equals 16 residues. The CDR3 nucleotides are TGTGCCAGCACCCGACGGCCGGGACAGGGCTCTCGGGAGCAGTTCTTC. Translating gives CASTRRPGQGSREQFF.

This clonotype was observed a single time. This chain joins TRBV12-3 or TRBV12-4 and TRBJ1-2; TRBD1 might be the D (5 bases). The CDR3 covers 15 residues. The V and J ends lost 4 bases and 6 bases respectively, with 18 bases between them. CDR3 amino acids: CASSYAGLLDDGYTF. CDR3 sequence (DNA): TGTGCCAGCAGTTACGCAGGGCTCCTTGATGATGGCTACACCTTC.

The chain employs TRBV7-3 and TRBJ1-1, with TRBD1 as a possible D gene (6 bases). V shed 5 bases and J shed 0 bases, with 13 bases lying between them. The CDR3 is 15 residues long. Germline V gives CDR1 SGHTA, CDR2 FQGTGA. In DNA form, the CDR3 reads TGTGCCAGCAGCGAGCAACAGGGAATGAACACTGAAGCTTTCTTT. The encoded protein is CASSEQQGMNTEAFF. Filled out from reference TRBV7-3 and TRBJ1-1, the complete variable domain reads GAGVSQTPSNKVTEKGKYVELRCDPISGHTALYWYRQSLGQGPEFLIYFQGTGAADDSGLPNDRFFAVRPEGSVSTLKIQRTERGDSAVYLCASSEQQGMNTEAFFGQGTRLTVV.